Listed here are 23 T cell receptor beta chains from one sample, sequenced in a study of blood T cells in healthy people across ages. Next came a second PCR, run for roughly 6 to 11 cycles, which used a sample-barcoded 5' primer along with a J-beta primer mix. TCRdb itself ran the 5' RACE reads through MiXCR, one entry per CDR3 protein. The sample carries more than 1 million distinct CDR3 sequences, 35% to 55% recorded once. The sequenced sample was blood. The receptors shown here come from a woman aged 60-70 years in good health.

CDR3 bases: TGTGCCAGCAGCGTAGCTGGGGCGGGAGGGGAGACCCAGTACTTC. Amino acid sequence: CASSVAGAGGETQYF. V usage is TRBV9 and J usage is TRBJ2-5; 9 bases line up with TRBD2. Trimming took 0 bases from V and 5 from J; bases not matched to a gene: 5. In germline, CDR1 is SGDLS, CDR2 YYNGEE. The CDR3 spans 15 residues.

Points on this clonotype: This clone may be a read error of a much larger clone one base away. The V gene is TRBV7-8, the J gene TRBJ2-5; D is unclear. Germline values: CDR1 SGHVS, CDR2 FQNEAQ. The CDR3 runs 11 residues. Trimming removed 8 bases from V and 0 bases from J, with 4 bases in between. The CDR3: CASGYQETQYF. CDR3 bases: TGTGCCAGCGGCTACCAAGAGACCCAGTACTTC. Full variable domain (outside the CDR3, taken from reference TRBV7-8 and TRBJ2-5): GAGVSQSPRYKVAKRGQDVALRCDPISGHVSLFWYQQALGQGPEFLTYFQNEAQLDKSGLPSDRFFAERPEGSVSTLKIQRTQQEDSAVYLCASGYQETQYFGPGTRLLVL.

The J gene is TRBJ2-7, the V gene TRBV4-2, with 7 bases aligning to TRBD2. The CDR3 consists of 15 residues. V trimming: 3 bases; J trimming: 3 bases; junction bases outside the gene matches: 8. From germline, CDR1 is LGHNA and CDR2 YNFKEQ. DNA of the CDR3: TGTGCCAGCAGCCAGGCGACTGGCGGGGGCTACGAGCAGTACTTC. Its protein is CASSQATGGGYEQYF.

A word on this clonotype: A much larger clonotype is one base distant, so this may be a read error. The rearrangement joins TRBV21-1 to TRBJ2-7; the DNA was not used to check the table's D call, TRBD2. TRBV21-1 has pseudogene status. The CDR3 covers 14 residues. The CDR3 nucleotides read TGTGCCAGCAGCAAAGTCAGGCCCAACTACGAGCAGTACTTC. Translated, it gives CASSKVRPNYEQYF.

This clonotype turned up a few times. This chain joins TRBV5-1 and TRBJ2-1, with 14 bases aligning to TRBD2. Germline CDR1 is SGHRS and CDR2 is YFSETQ. With 0 bases clipped from V and 10 bases from J, the junction kept 6 bases outside the gene matches. This CDR3 contains 16 residues. The CDR3 DNA reads as TGCGCCAGCAGCTTGGTCGGGACTAGCGGGGGAAAAGAGCAGTTCTTC. This codes for CASSLVGTSGGKEQFF. Combining the CDR3 with reference TRBV5-1 and TRBJ2-1 gives the whole variable domain KAGVTQTPRYLIKTRGQQVTLSCSPISGHRSVSWYQQTPGQGLQFLFEYFSETQRNKGNFPGRFSGRQFSNSRSEMNVSTLELGDSALYLCASSLVGTSGGKEQFFGPGTRLTVL.

This chain links TRBV28 with TRBJ1-2; TRBD1 matches 7 bases. Germline V gene data show CDR1 as MDHEN and CDR2 as SYDVKM. J was trimmed by 6 bases and V by 3 bases; bases with no gene match: 4. This CDR3 region has 13 residues. CDR3 loop: CASSFKGADGYTF. The CDR3 nucleotides are TGTGCCAGCAGTTTCAAGGGGGCGGATGGCTACACCTTC.

V usage is TRBV27 and J usage is TRBJ2-4; a possible D gene is TRBD2 (6 bases). CDR1 MNHEY and CDR2 SMNVEV come from the germline V gene (reference sequence). Trimming pared 6 bases from V and 0 bases from J, leaving 9 bases between. CDR3 length: 14 amino acids. CDR3: CASRRAGAKNIQYF. In DNA, the CDR3 is TGTGCCAGCAGAAGAGCGGGAGCCAAAAACATTCAGTACTTC.

The chain is built from TRBV6-1 and TRBJ2-5; tentatively, D is TRBD2 (5 bases). Germline V gene data show CDR1 as MNHNS and CDR2 as SASEGT. Trimming left V 7 bases short and J 1 base short, with 13 bases between. The CDR3 has 14 residues. CDR3 loop: CASNHGLLQETQYF. In nucleotides, the CDR3 is TGTGCCAGCAACCATGGACTTCTCCAAGAGACCCAGTACTTC.

In its sample, this clonotype was seen a few times. V is TRBV20-1 and J is TRBJ2-7, with no clear D. Between the trimmed V and J ends, which lost 4 bases and 2 bases, there was a span of 15 bases. The CDR3 has 14 residues. Germline-derived CDR1 and CDR2 are DFQATT and SNEGSKA (reference sequence). CDR3 bases: TGCAGTGCTACCCTTTACAGCAAAACCTACGAGCAGTACTTC. Translated: CSATLYSKTYEQYF.

The chain links TRBV12-3 or TRBV12-4 to TRBJ2-7, with D perhaps matching TRBD1 (5 bases). V lost 9 bases, J lost 3 bases, and 15 bases lay in between. The CDR3 sequence is 13 residues long. CDR3 protein: CASQRQRVYEQYF. CDR3 DNA sequence: TGTGCCAGTCAGAGACAGCGAGTCTACGAGCAGTACTTC.

The count of this clonotype is one. The V call is TRBV12-5, the J call TRBJ2-1, with 7 bases identical to TRBD2. J gave up 9 bases and V 6 bases, and 14 bases lay outside the gene matches. Germline loops: CDR1 LGHNT, CDR2 FRNRAP. The CDR3 covers 15 residues. The CDR3 sequence: CASGTDPVGGGEQFF. In DNA form, the CDR3 reads TGTGCTAGTGGCACCGATCCTGTTGGGGGGGGTGAGCAGTTCTTC.

V and J are TRBV9 and TRBJ2-3; perhaps TRBD1 as D (5 bases). Germline values: CDR1 SGDLS, CDR2 YYNGEE. The V gene lost 0 bases and the J gene lost 1 base, with 9 bases spanning the gap. CDR3 length: 15 residues. The CDR3 reads CASSVEGAGTDTQYF. Written as DNA, the CDR3 is TGTGCCAGCAGCGTAGAAGGGGCTGGCACAGATACGCAGTATTTT.

This clonotype was observed many times. The rearrangement joins TRBV18 to TRBJ2-5; the D is unclear. This CDR3 spans 15 amino acids. The V gene's germline CDR1 is KGHSH and CDR2 LQKENI. The V end lost 0 bases, the J end lost 5 bases, and 13 bases lay between the germline ends. CDR3 nucleotides: TGTGCCAGCTCACCACCGAACAGCCCCTTTGAGACCCAGTACTTC. This translates into CASSPPNSPFETQYF. Full variable domain (rest looked up from reference TRBV18 and TRBJ2-5): NAGVMQNPRHLVRRRGQEARLRCSPMKGHSHVYWYRQLPEEGLKFMVYLQKENIIDESGMPKERFSAEFPKEGPSILRIQQVVRGDSAAYFCASSPPNSPFETQYFGPGTRLLVL.

This clonotype has only a few counts. The chain is built from TRBV6-2 or TRBV6-3 and TRBJ2-5, with TRBD2 identical over 15 bases. The J segment lost 1 base and the V segment lost 2 bases, leaving 2 bases of the junction unmatched. CDR1 and CDR2 from the germline V gene are MNHEY and SVGEGT. The CDR3 has 17 residues. CDR3 region: CASSYGLAGGFQETQYF. In nucleotides, the CDR3 is TGTGCCAGCAGTTACGGACTAGCGGGAGGGTTCCAAGAGACCCAGTACTTC.

At least ten counts were recorded for this clonotype. A junction boundary mismatches the germline segment, possibly from a read error. J is TRBJ2-7 and V is TRBV5-1, with 14 bases lining up with TRBD2. The CDR3 sequence is 15 residues long. The germline V gene encodes CDR1 SGHRS and CDR2 YFSETQ. The CDR3: CASSLGTSGSYEQYF. The CDR3 DNA sequence: TGTGCCAGCAGCTTAGGGACTAGCGGGAGCTACGAGCAGTACTTC.

CDR3 DNA: TGCAGTGCTAGACAGGTGGGGGAGCAGTACTTC. The encoded protein is CSARQVGEQYF. V and J are TRBV20-1 and TRBJ2-7; D ambiguous. This CDR3 region has 11 residues. Germline V lookup: CDR1 DFQATT, CDR2 SNEGSKA (reference sequence). V dropped 2 bases and J dropped 7 bases, with 9 bases sitting between them.

The chain couples TRBV10-1 to TRBJ2-5, with 8 bases matching TRBD2. CDR3 length: 14 amino acids. J gave up 5 bases and V 3 bases, and 5 bases lay outside the gene matches. Germline V CDR1 and CDR2: WNHNN, SYGVQD (reference sequence). CDR3 in amino acids: CASSDSGGRETQYF. CDR3 bases: TGCGCCAGCAGTGATTCGGGAGGGCGGGAGACCCAGTACTTC.

This clonotype was picked up a small number of times. The chain carries TRBV25-1 and TRBJ2-5; D ambiguous. This CDR3 is 15 amino acids long. The V gene lost 2 bases and the J gene lost 5 bases, with 15 bases spanning the gap. The germline gives CDR1 MGHDK, CDR2 SYGVNS. As DNA, the CDR3 is TGTGCCAGCAGTGAAGAGGCTGGGGTCCATGAGACCCAGTACTTC. It yields the protein CASSEEAGVHETQYF.

This clonotype was picked up a small number of times. This sequence joins TRBV28 and TRBJ1-6; D not certain. Trimming took 2 bases from V and 4 from J, leaving 6 bases between them. Germline loops: CDR1 MDHEN, CDR2 SYDVKM. The CDR3 runs to 14 residues. The CDR3 DNA sequence: TGTGCCAGCAGTTTAAGGACTTATAATTCACCCCTCCACTTT. Protein product: CASSLRTYNSPLHF.

This clonotype has a handful of counts. The V call is TRBV27, the J call TRBJ1-1; D is undetermined. Germline V gives CDR1 MNHEY, CDR2 SMNVEV (reference sequence). CDR3 length: 13 residues. V lost 5 bases and J 5 bases, leaving 12 bases between the germline ends. The chain's CDR3 is CASSPGYRTEAFF. CDR3 in DNA: TGTGCCAGCAGTCCCGGGTATCGAACTGAAGCTTTCTTT.

This clonotype was recorded a few times. V and J are TRBV7-2 and TRBJ2-5; D may be TRBD2 (6 bases). In germline, CDR1 is SGHTA, CDR2 FQGNSA. Trimming stripped 1 base from V and 2 bases from J, with 14 bases between. The CDR3 has 16 residues. The CDR3 loop reads CASSLDRAGGQETQYF. As DNA, the CDR3 is TGTGCCAGCAGCTTAGATCGAGCGGGCGGGCAAGAGACCCAGTACTTC.

This chain uses TRBV19 with TRBJ2-5; 7 bases line up with TRBD1. CDR3 length equals 16 residues. The germline CDR1 and CDR2 sequences are LNHDA and SQIVND (reference sequence). V gave up 2 bases and J gave up 1 base; unmatched junction bases: 7. This chain's CDR3 is CASSISGDSLQETQYF. As DNA, the CDR3 is TGTGCCAGTAGTATATCCGGGGACAGCCTCCAAGAGACCCAGTACTTC.

This clonotype has ten or more counts. V and J are TRBV29-1 and TRBJ2-5; a weak D match, TRBD1 (6 bases). V gave up 6 bases and J gave up 5 bases, with 13 bases separating them. This CDR3 is built from 12 residues. CDR1 is SQVTM, CDR2 ANQGSEA, per germline. CDR3 residues: CSVLQGRETQYF. The CDR3 coding sequence is TGCAGCGTCTTACAGGGCCGGGAGACCCAGTACTTC.